This TCR beta chain was observed in a study of blood T cell repertoires in COVID-19. Per the authors' pipeline: The authors estimated nucleated cell counts from reference gene primer amplification. Only in-frame clones appear in the TCRdb table, and some are missing; sequencing was by immunoSEQ multiplex PCR. V, J and clone size were drawn from that table, and D and trimming were deduced from the DNA. The data contain about 150,000 clones, around nine tenths of them singletons. This CDR3 spans 19 amino acids. Trimming removed 0 bases at V and 0 bases at J, with 16 bases between. Germline-derived CDR1 and CDR2 are KGHDR and SFDVKD.

The source is a man between 60 and 70 years old with active or convalescent COVID-19. This rearrangement joins TRBV24-1 to TRBJ2-2; a possible D gene is TRBD1 (6 bases). The sample comprised peripheral blood. The chain's CDR3 is CATSDLQAPGHTNTGELFF. The CDR3, as DNA: TGTGCCACCAGTGATTTGCAGGCTCCGGGACACACGAACACCGGGGAGCTGTTTTTT.